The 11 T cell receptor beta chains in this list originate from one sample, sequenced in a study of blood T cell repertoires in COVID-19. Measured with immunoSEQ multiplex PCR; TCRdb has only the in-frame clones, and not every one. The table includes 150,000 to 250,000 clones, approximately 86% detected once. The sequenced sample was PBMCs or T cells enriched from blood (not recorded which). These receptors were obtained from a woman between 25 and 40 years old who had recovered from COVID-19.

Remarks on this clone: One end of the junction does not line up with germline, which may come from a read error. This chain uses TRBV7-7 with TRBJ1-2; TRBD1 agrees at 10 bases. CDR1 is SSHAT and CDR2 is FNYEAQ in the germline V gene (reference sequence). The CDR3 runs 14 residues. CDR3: CASSLAGTGVGYTF. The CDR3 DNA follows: TGTGCTAGCAGCTTAGCGGGGACAGGGGTCGGCTACACCTTC. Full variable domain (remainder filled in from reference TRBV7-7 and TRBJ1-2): GAGVSQSPRYKVTKRGQDVTLRCDPISSHATLYWYQQALGQGPEFLTYFNYEAQPDKSGLPSDRFSAERPEGSISTLTIQRTEQRDSAMYRCASSLAGTGVGYTFGSGTRLTVV.

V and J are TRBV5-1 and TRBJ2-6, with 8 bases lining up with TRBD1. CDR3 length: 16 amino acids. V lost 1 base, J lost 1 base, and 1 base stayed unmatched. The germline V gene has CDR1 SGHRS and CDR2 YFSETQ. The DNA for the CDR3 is TGCGCCAGCAGCTTGACAGGGGGTTCTGGGGCCAACGTCCTGACTTTC. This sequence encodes CASSLTGGSGANVLTF.

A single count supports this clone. CDR3 residues: CASSYMGQGGTGELFF. The CDR3 coding sequence is TGTGCCAGCAGTTACATGGGACAGGGAGGCACCGGGGAGCTGTTTTTT. This chain joins TRBV6-5 and TRBJ2-2; 9 nucleotides agree with TRBD1. The CDR3 is 16 residues long. V dropped 2 bases and J dropped 4; count of bases not matched to a gene: 5. CDR1 and CDR2 from the germline V gene are MNHEY and SVGAGI.

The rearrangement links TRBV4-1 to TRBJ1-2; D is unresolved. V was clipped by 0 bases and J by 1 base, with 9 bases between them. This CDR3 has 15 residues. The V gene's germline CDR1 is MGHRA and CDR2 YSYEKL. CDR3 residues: CASSQDYAYNYGYTF. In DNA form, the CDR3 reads TGCGCCAGCAGCCAAGATTATGCCTATAACTATGGCTACACCTTC.

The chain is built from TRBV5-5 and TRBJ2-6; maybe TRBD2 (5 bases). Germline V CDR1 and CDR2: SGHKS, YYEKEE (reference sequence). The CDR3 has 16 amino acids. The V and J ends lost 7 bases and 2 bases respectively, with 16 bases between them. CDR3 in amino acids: CASGLPRETGANVLTF. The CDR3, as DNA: TGTGCCAGCGGACTCCCGAGGGAGACTGGGGCCAACGTCCTGACTTTC. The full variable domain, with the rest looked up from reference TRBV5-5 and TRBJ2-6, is DAGVTQSPTHLIKTRGQQVTLRCSPISGHKSVSWYQQVLGQGPQFIFQYYEKEERGRGNFPDRFSARQFPNYSSELNVNALLLGDSALYLCASGLPRETGANVLTFGAGSRLTVL.

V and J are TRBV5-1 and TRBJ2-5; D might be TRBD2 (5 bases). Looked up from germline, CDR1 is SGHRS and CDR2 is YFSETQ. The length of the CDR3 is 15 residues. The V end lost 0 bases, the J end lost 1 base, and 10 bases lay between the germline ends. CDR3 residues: CASSLVGGTQETQYF. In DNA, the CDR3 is TGCGCCAGCAGCTTGGTAGGAGGAACCCAAGAGACCCAGTACTTC.

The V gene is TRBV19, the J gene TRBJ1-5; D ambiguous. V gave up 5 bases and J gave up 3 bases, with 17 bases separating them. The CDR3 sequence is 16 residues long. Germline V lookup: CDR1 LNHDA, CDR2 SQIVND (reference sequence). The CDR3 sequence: CASSVQALGDNQPQHF. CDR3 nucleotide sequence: TGTGCCAGTAGTGTCCAGGCGCTGGGCGACAATCAGCCCCAGCATTTT.

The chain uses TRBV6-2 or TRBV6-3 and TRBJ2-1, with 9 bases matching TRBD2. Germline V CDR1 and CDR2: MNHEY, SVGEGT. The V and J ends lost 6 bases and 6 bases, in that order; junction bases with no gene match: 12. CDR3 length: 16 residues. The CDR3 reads CASSSTSTSGPNEQFF. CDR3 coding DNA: TGTGCCAGCAGCTCCACTTCGACTAGCGGACCCAATGAGCAGTTCTTC.

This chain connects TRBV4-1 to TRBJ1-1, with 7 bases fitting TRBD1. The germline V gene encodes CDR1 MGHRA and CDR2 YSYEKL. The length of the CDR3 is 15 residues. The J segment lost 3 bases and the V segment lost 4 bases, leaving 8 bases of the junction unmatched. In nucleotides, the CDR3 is TGCGCCAGCAGCCCCCAACAGGGGATATACACTGAAGCTTTCTTT. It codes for CASSPQQGIYTEAFF.

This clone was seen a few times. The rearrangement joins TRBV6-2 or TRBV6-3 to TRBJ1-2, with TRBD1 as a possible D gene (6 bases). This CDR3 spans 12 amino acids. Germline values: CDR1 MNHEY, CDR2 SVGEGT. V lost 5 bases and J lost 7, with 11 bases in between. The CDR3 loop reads CASSTGHFGYTF. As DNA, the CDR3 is TGTGCCAGCAGTACGGGACACTTTGGCTACACCTTC.

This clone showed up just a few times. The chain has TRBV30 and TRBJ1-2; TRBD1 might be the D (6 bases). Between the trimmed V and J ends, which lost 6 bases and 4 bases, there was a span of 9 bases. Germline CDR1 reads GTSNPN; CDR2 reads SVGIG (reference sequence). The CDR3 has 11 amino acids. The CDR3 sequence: CACTGFYGYTF. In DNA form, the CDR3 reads TGTGCCTGTACAGGGTTCTATGGCTACACCTTC.